This TCR beta chain was identified during a study of shared clonotypes between healthy human individuals. Nashville, Tennessee was home to all donors, each a Caucasian adult. Study observations and caveats: The small donor group covered limited genetic and exposure diversity.

Using 200 ng DNA, 32,000 or so T cell genomes, the sorted-subset replicate PCRs were run. Libraries were prepared by immunoSEQ multiplex PCR; TCRdb keeps only in-frame clonotypes and omits some of them. The sample comprises 2 million to 2.5 million clones, around 95% of which are singletons, and more than 0.1% rests with the top ten. Of note for this clone: Its antigen is currently unknown.

V lost 6 bases to trimming and J lost 0 bases, with 12 bases between them. The CDR3 runs 16 residues. Germline CDR1 reads MNHGY; CDR2 reads SVAAGI. The sequencing sample was made of naive CD4+ T cells sorted from blood. Subset indicated: CD45RA+ positively selected. This chain joins TRBV6-9 and TRBJ1-6; D not certain. This TCR derives from a man aged 18 to 35 in good health. The CDR3 DNA is TGTGCCAGCAGCAAACATCCTTCCTCCTATAATTCACCCCTCCACTTT. Protein: CASSKHPSSYNSPLHF.